This T cell receptor beta chain was identified in a study of blood T cell repertoires in COVID-19. The wider study: Acute-phase and convalescent COVID-19 samples originated in the United States, Italy and Spain.

Method: immunoSEQ multiplex PCR; TCRdb's copy keeps in-frame clones and lacks some. The sample contains 91,000 or so clones, approximately 86% of which appear only once. Trimming removed 7 bases at V and 2 bases at J, with 13 bases between. Germline V CDR1 and CDR2: GTSNPN, SVGIG (reference sequence). The CDR3 length is 13 residues. The clonotype comes from a woman aged 60-70 years in a cohort sampled during active or convalescent COVID-19. The sample taken for sequencing was peripheral blood. The V call is TRBV30, the J call TRBJ2-3; D not certain. CDR3 in amino acids: CASRPRSTDTQYF. In nucleotides, the CDR3 is TGTGCCTCCAGGCCCCGGTCCACAGATACGCAGTATTTT.